This T cell receptor (beta chain) was sequenced in a study of T cells after yellow fever vaccination. On the study more broadly: For low cell numbers, libraries were made with SMART-Seq v4 Ultra Low Input. Notes on the study in general: FACS-sorted repertoires could harbor abundant contaminating bulk-population clonotypes. The study re-detected most primary-vaccination clones after the booster (roughly 96% CD4, roughly 85% CD8).

This clonotype was seen ten or more times. What it binds is not known. This CDR3 contains 14 residues. Trimming took 1 base from V and 1 from J, leaving 7 bases between them. In making TCR cDNA, 5'RACE template switching added a universal primer site and UMIs to it. Each CDR3 protein is one row after TCRdb ran MiXCR on the 5' RACE reads. The repertoire holds under 600,000 distinct CDR3 sequences, with roughly 14% as singletons. This chain connects TRBV12-3 or TRBV12-4 to TRBJ1-1; D gene unclear. Sequences were derived from PBMCs, sampled on the day of the yellow fever booster vaccination. The TCR originated in a man younger than 40 who received the YFV17D yellow fever vaccine. Here the CDR3 DNA reads TGTGCCAGCAGTTTAGACACCGCGAACACTGAAGCTTTCTTT. Residues: CASSLDTANTEAFF.